This T cell receptor beta chain was observed in a study of shared clonotypes between healthy human individuals. Study information: A donor's plate count was three for CD4 naive and three for CD4 memory; CD8 naive had two and CD8 memory one.

This clone occurred once. This CDR3 spans 13 amino acids. The V end lost 5 bases, the J end lost 9 bases, and 13 bases lay between the germline ends. Looked up from germline, CDR1 is MNHEY and CDR2 is SVGAGI. Profiling relied on immunoSEQ multiplex PCR, and the TCRdb table lists in-frame clones only, not all of them. Of around 2,000,000 clones detected, approximately 94% appear once; the ten largest clones hold 1.2%. CD8 cells classed as naive were CD45RO-negative and positively selected for CCR7, excluding terminally differentiated effector memory CD45RA+ cells. The receptor was derived from a man aged 18 to 29 in good health. V is TRBV6-5 and J is TRBJ2-2, with D maybe TRBD2 (6 bases). Sample: naive CD8+ T cells sorted from blood. CDR3 loop: CASSITGTWELFF. The CDR3 nucleotides read TGTGCCAGCAGTATAACCGGGACTTGGGAGCTGTTTTTT.